This section outlines one TCR beta chain sequence together with its context. Its specificity is not known. Primers included in the PCR were 60 Vbeta and 13 Jbeta primers. Generated by immunoSEQ multiplex PCR, the TCRdb table keeps only in-frame clones and is missing some. The data hold some 95,000 clones, with 77% observed a single time. J gave up 6 bases and V 3 bases, and 5 bases lay outside the gene matches. Germline loops: CDR1 GTSNPN, CDR2 SVGIG (reference sequence). The CDR3 is made up of 13 amino acids. These data come from a study of cytomegalovirus exposure and HLA in healthy donors. Overall study results and limits: The investigators catalogued about 170 TCR beta chains as cytomegalovirus-associated. Most CMV-associated TCR beta chains were later found to appear HLA-restricted.

The rearrangement links TRBV30 to TRBJ1-2, with 9 bases matching TRBD1. Sequencing was carried out using PBMCs. The sequence came from a man aged 50 to 60 in good health and CMV-seropositive. The CDR3 here is CAWRATGGHGYTF. CDR3 nucleotides: TGTGCCTGGAGGGCGACAGGGGGGCATGGCTACACCTTC.